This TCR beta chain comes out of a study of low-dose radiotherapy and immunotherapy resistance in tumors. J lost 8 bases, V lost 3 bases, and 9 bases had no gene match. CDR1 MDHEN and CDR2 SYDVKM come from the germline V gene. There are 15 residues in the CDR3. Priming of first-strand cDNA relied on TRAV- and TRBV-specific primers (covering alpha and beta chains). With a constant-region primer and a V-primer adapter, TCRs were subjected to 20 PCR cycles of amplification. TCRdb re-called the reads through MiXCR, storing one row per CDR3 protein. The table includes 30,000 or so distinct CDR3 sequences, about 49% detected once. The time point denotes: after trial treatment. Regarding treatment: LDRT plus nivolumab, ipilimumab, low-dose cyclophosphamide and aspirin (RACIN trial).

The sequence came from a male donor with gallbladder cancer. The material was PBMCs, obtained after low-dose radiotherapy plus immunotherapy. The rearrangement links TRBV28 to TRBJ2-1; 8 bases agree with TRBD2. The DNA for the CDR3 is TGTGCCAGCAGTTTGGGCGGGAGGACGGCCCATGAGCAGTTCTTC. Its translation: CASSLGGRTAHEQFF.